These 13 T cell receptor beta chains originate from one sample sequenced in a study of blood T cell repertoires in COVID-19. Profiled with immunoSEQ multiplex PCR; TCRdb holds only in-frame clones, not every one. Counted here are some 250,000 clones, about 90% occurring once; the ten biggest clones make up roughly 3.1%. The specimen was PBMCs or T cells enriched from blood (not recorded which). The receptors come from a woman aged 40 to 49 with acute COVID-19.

This chain's CDR3 is CASSPGLIDAKTQYF. CDR3 nucleotide sequence: TGTGCCAGCAGCCCGGGACTCATAGACGCGAAGACCCAGTACTTC. The chain uses TRBV5-4 and TRBJ2-5; D possibly corresponds to TRBD2 (6 bases). This CDR3 has 15 residues. Germline loops: CDR1 SGHNT, CDR2 YYREEE (reference sequence). V lost 4 bases, J lost 6 bases, and 19 bases lay in between.

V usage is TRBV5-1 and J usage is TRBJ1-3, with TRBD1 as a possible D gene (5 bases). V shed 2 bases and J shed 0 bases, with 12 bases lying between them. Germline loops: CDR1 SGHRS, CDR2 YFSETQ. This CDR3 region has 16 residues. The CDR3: CASSFDSLNSGNTIYF. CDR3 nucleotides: TGCGCCAGCAGCTTTGACAGCTTGAACTCTGGAAACACCATATATTTT.

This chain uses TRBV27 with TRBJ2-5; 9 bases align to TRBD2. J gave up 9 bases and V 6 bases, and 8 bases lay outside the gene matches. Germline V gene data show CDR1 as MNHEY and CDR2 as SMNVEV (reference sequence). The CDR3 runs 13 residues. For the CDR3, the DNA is TGTGCCAGCAGGGCTAGCGGGGAGGGGGCCCAGTACTTC. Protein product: CASRASGEGAQYF.

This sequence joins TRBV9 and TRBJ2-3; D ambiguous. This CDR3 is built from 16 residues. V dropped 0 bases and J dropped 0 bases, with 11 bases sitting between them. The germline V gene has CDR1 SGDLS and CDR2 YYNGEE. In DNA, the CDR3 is TGTGCCAGCAGCGTAGCAGGCATAACTAGCACAGATACGCAGTATTTT. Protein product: CASSVAGITSTDTQYF.

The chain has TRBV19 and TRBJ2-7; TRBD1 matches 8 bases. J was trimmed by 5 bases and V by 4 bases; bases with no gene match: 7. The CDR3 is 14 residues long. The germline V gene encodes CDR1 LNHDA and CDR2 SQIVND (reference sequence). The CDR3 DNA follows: TGTGCCAGTAGTAACCGGGACAGGTACGACGAGCAGTACTTC. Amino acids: CASSNRDRYDEQYF.

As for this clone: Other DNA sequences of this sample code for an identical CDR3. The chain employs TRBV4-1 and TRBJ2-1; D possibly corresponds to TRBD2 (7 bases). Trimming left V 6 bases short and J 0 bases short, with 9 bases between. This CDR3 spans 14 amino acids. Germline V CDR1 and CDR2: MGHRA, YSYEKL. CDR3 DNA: TGCGCCAGCAGTAGGGGGGGCTCCTACAATGAGCAGTTCTTC. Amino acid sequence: CASSRGGSYNEQFF.

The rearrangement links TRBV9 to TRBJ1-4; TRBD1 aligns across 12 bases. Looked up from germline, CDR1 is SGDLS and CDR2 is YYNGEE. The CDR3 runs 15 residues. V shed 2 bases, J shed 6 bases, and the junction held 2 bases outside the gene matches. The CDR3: CASSVGTGGDEKLFF. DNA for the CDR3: TGTGCCAGCAGCGTTGGGACAGGGGGCGATGAAAAACTGTTTTTT.

CDR3 sequence (DNA): TGTGCCAGCAGTTCAACGGGGGTAGTTCAGCCCCAGCATTTT. This sequence encodes CASSSTGVVQPQHF. The chain has TRBV28 and TRBJ1-5, with TRBD1 as a possible D gene (5 bases). V was shortened by 4 bases and J by 6 bases, with 13 bases between the two germline ends. CDR1 and CDR2 from the germline V gene are MDHEN and SYDVKM. CDR3 length: 14 amino acids.

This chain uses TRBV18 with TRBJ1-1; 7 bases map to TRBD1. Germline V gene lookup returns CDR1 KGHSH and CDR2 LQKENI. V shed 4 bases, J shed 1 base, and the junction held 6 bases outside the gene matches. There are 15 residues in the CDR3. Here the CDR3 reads CASSRNRGENTEAFF. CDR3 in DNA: TGTGCCAGCTCACGAAACAGGGGAGAGAACACTGAAGCTTTCTTT.

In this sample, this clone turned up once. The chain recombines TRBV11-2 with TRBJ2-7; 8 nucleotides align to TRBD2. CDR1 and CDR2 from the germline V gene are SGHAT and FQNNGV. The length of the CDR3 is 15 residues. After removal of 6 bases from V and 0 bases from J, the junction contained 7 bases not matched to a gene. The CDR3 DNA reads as TGTGCCAGCAGTCCGCTAGCGGGTATCTCCTACGAGCAGTACTTC. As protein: CASSPLAGISYEQYF.

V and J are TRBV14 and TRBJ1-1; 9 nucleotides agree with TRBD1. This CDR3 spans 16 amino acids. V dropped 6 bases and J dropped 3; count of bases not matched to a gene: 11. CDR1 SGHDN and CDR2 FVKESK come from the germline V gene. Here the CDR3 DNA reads TGTGCCAGCAGTCCGGGAGACAGGGGGATCGACACTGAAGCTTTCTTT. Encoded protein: CASSPGDRGIDTEAFF.

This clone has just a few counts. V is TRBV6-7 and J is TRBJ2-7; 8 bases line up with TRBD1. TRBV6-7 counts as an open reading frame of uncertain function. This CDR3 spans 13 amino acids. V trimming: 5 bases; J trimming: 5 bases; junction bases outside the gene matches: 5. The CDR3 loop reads CASSLTGEDEQYF. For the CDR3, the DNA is TGTGCCAGCAGTCTGACAGGGGAGGACGAGCAGTACTTC.

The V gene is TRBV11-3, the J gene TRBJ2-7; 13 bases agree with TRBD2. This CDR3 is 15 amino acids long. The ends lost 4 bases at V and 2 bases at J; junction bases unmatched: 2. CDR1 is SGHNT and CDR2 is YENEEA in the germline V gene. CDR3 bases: TGTGCCAGCAGCTCGGGGACTAGCGGGACCTACGAGCAGTACTTC. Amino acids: CASSSGTSGTYEQYF.